Listed here are 16 T cell receptor beta chains from one sample, sequenced in a study of T cell responses to AZD1222 COVID-19 vaccine. Assay: immunoSEQ multiplex PCR; the TCRdb copy retains only in-frame clones and omits some. The data hold some 96,000 clones, with 92% observed a single time. The sample was peripheral blood, taken on day 0 of AZD1222 vaccination. The receptors were sampled from an adult in good health.

V usage is TRBV4-1 and J usage is TRBJ2-5; D gene ambiguous. Germline assignment: CDR1 MGHRA and CDR2 YSYEKL. The CDR3 extends over 16 amino acids. Trimming removed 4 bases from V and 0 bases from J, with 15 bases in between. As DNA, the CDR3 is TGCGCCAGCAGCCGCTCCGCAGGACGGGACCAAGAGACCCAGTACTTC. The encoded protein is CASSRSAGRDQETQYF.

This chain links TRBV6-6 with TRBJ2-7; no definite D call. CDR1 and CDR2 from the germline V gene are MNHNY and SVGAGI (reference sequence). The CDR3 is made up of 15 amino acids. Between the trimmed V and J ends, which lost 2 bases and 2 bases, there was a span of 13 bases. The CDR3 DNA reads TGTGCCAGCAGTTACGCCCGACCGTTTACCTACGAGCAGTACTTC. Translation gives CASSYARPFTYEQYF.

The J gene is TRBJ1-6, the V gene TRBV30, with 7 bases that match TRBD1. Per the germline V gene, CDR1 is GTSNPN and CDR2 is SVGIG (reference sequence). The CDR3 contains 13 residues. CDR3 in DNA: TGTGCTTTCAAGAGGGACAGTAATTCACCCCTCCACTTT. It is translated as CAFKRDSNSPLHF.

The chain combines TRBV30 with TRBJ2-2, with 7 bases matching TRBD2. V gave up 4 bases and J gave up 5 bases; unmatched junction bases: 7. Per the germline V gene, CDR1 is GTSNPN and CDR2 is SVGIG (reference sequence). CDR3 length: 14 residues. CDR3 in amino acids: CAWNRGRGTGELFF. In nucleotides, the CDR3 is TGTGCCTGGAATCGCGGGAGAGGTACCGGGGAGCTGTTTTTT. Looking up the rest from reference TRBV30 and TRBJ2-2 gives the full variable domain: SQTIHQWPATLVQPVGSPLSLECTVEGTSNPNLYWYRQAAGRGLQLLFYSVGIGQISSEVPQNLSASRPQDRQFILSSKKLLLSDSGFYLCAWNRGRGTGELFFGEGSRLTVL.

The CDR3 sequence is CASSTGQGSYEQYF. In nucleotides, the CDR3 is TGTGCCAGCAGCACGGGACAGGGATCCTACGAGCAGTACTTC. The J gene is TRBJ2-7, the V gene TRBV9; the match to TRBD1 covers 9 bases. From germline, CDR1 is SGDLS and CDR2 YYNGEE. The length of the CDR3 is 14 residues. V lost 4 bases to trimming and J lost 1 base; unmatched junction nucleotides: 3. Together with reference TRBV9 and TRBJ2-7, the CDR3 gives the full variable domain: DSGVTQTPKHLITATGQRVTLRCSPRSGDLSVYWYQQSLDQGLQFLIQYYNGEERAKGNILERFSAQQFPDLHSELNLSSLELGDSALYFCASSTGQGSYEQYFGPGTRLTVT.

The chain combines TRBV15 with TRBJ2-7; 9 positions match TRBD1. The CDR3 sequence is 20 residues long. The trim removed 1 base at V and 6 bases at J, leaving 22 bases unmatched. Germline V gene sequence: CDR1 LNHNV, CDR2 YYDKDF (reference sequence). The CDR3 protein is CATSRAWAKSPGTGFGEQYF. In DNA form, the CDR3 reads TGTGCCACCAGCAGAGCGTGGGCCAAATCCCCGGGGACAGGGTTCGGCGAGCAGTACTTC. Full variable domain (rest looked up from reference TRBV15 and TRBJ2-7): DAMVIQNPRYQVTQFGKPVTLSCSQTLNHNVMYWYQQKSSQAPKLLFHYYDKDFNNEADTPDNFQSRRPNTSFCFLDIRSPGLGDTAMYLCATSRAWAKSPGTGFGEQYFGPGTRLTVT.

The genes are TRBV28 and TRBJ1-3; TRBD1 matches 10 bases. V shed 1 base, J shed 4 bases, and the junction held 7 bases outside the gene matches. Germline CDR1 MDHEN, CDR2 SYDVKM. CDR3 length equals 17 residues. The CDR3 sequence: CASSLFGTGERGNTIYF. The CDR3 bases are TGTGCCAGCAGTTTATTTGGGACAGGGGAGAGAGGAAACACCATATATTTT.

The chain joins TRBV6-5 to TRBJ2-5; TRBD1 matches at 9 bases. V dropped 6 bases and J dropped 2; count of bases not matched to a gene: 4. This CDR3 spans 14 amino acids. In germline, CDR1 is MNHEY, CDR2 SVGAGI. CDR3 nucleotides: TGTGCCAGCAGCCGGGACAGGGCGCAAGAGACCCAGTACTTC. It encodes CASSRDRAQETQYF.

The V and J genes are TRBV29-1 and TRBJ1-2, with 7 bases lining up with TRBD1. Germline lookup yields CDR1 SQVTM and CDR2 ANQGSEA. CDR3 size: 15 residues. Germline trimming cut 3 bases from V and 7 bases from J; bases unmatched to any gene: 14. CDR3 region: CSVDQGDSGRGGYTF. The CDR3 nucleotides are TGCAGCGTTGATCAGGGGGACAGTGGCCGGGGTGGCTACACCTTC.

V usage is TRBV4-1 and J usage is TRBJ2-2; D is unresolved. The CDR3 sequence is 15 residues long. Germline lookup yields CDR1 MGHRA and CDR2 YSYEKL. The germline V and J ends were trimmed by 0 bases and 8 bases, with 13 bases remaining between them. Here the CDR3 DNA reads TGCGCCAGCAGCCAAGAGGCGAGTCTCTCAGGGGAGCTGTTTTTT. It translates to CASSQEASLSGELFF.

This clone showed up just a few times. The chain is built from TRBV5-5 and TRBJ1-1, with unresolved D. The CDR3 totals 13 residues. Germline V CDR1 and CDR2: SGHKS, YYEKEE (reference sequence). The V and J ends lost 0 bases and 4 bases respectively, with 7 bases between them. The CDR3 sequence: CASSLAWGTEAFF. The CDR3, as DNA: TGTGCCAGCAGCTTGGCGTGGGGCACTGAAGCTTTCTTT.

A single count supports this clone. CDR3 in amino acids: CASSPLQGDNEQFF. The CDR3 DNA is TGTGCCAGCTCACCCCTACAGGGAGACAATGAGCAGTTCTTC. The chain combines TRBV18 with TRBJ2-1, with D perhaps TRBD1 (6 bases). The length of the CDR3 is 14 residues. Per the germline V gene, CDR1 is KGHSH and CDR2 is LQKENI. V lost 3 bases, J lost 5 bases, and 11 bases lay in between.

The chain couples TRBV27 to TRBJ1-1; D gene uncertain. The V and J ends lost 8 bases and 7 bases respectively, with 14 bases between them. In germline, CDR1 is MNHEY, CDR2 SMNVEV (reference sequence). The CDR3 extends over 12 amino acids. Here the CDR3 reads CASWIGGLEAFF. DNA for the CDR3: TGTGCCAGCTGGATCGGCGGCCTTGAAGCTTTCTTT.

The chain carries TRBV15 and TRBJ1-4; possibly TRBD1 for D (5 bases). CDR3 length equals 13 residues. Trimming left V 0 bases short and J 14 bases short, with 13 bases between. Germline CDR1 reads LNHNV; CDR2 reads YYDKDF (reference sequence). CDR3 coding DNA: TGTGCCACCAGCAGAGAAGTGGGCAAGGGGCTGTTTTTT. As protein: CATSREVGKGLFF.

The CDR3 spells CASSHPGEWEAFF. CDR3 coding DNA: TGTGCCAGCAGCCATCCTGGCGAATGGGAAGCTTTCTTT. V usage is TRBV4-2 and J usage is TRBJ1-1; D gene unclear. Deletions cut 3 bases from V and 8 bases from J, with 13 bases between. There are 13 residues in the CDR3. From germline, CDR1 is LGHNA and CDR2 YNFKEQ.

The chain joins TRBV14 to TRBJ2-7, with D possibly called TRBD1 or TRBD2 (6 bases each). The V end lost 4 bases, the J end lost 4 bases, and 20 bases lay between the germline ends. This CDR3 is 16 amino acids long. In germline, CDR1 is SGHDN, CDR2 FVKESK. In nucleotides, the CDR3 is TGTGCCAGCAGCCCCTTACCTGCGGGACAACCATACGAGCAGTACTTC. Translating gives CASSPLPAGQPYEQYF.